Presented here are 29 T cell receptor beta chains from one specimen sequenced in a study of T cell responses to AZD1222 COVID-19 vaccine. Method: immunoSEQ multiplex PCR; TCRdb's copy keeps in-frame clones and lacks some. The sample has around 140,000 clones, about 92% seen once. Sequencing was performed on peripheral blood, taken after recovery from COVID-19. All receptors come from an adult who had recovered from COVID-19.

As to this clone: The junction does not match germline at one end; this may be a read error. This chain links TRBV5-4 with TRBJ1-1; tentatively, D is TRBD1 (6 bases). Germline V gene data show CDR1 as SGHNT and CDR2 as YYREEE (reference sequence). The CDR3 covers 14 residues. In DNA form, the CDR3 reads TGTGCCAGCAGCTTGGCGGGGGCCGGTCGAACCCTAAGCTTT. Its protein is CASSLAGAGRTLSF.

The chain combines TRBV3-1 (or the pseudogene TRBV3-2) with TRBJ1-1; tentative D call: TRBD1 (5 bases). The V end was cut by 5 bases, the J end by 1 base, with 11 bases between. The CDR3 sequence is 14 residues long. CDR1 is LGHDT and CDR2 is YNNKEL in the germline V gene (reference sequence). CDR3: CASSLQGSNTEAFF. The CDR3 bases are TGTGCCAGCAGCTTGCAGGGTTCGAACACTGAAGCTTTCTTT.

The chain couples TRBV7-8 to TRBJ1-1; D remains unclear. The CDR3 is 12 residues long. Per the germline V gene, CDR1 is SGHVS and CDR2 is FQNEAQ. V was cut by 3 bases and J by 6 bases, with 8 bases left in between. This chain's CDR3 is CASSFGRAEAFF. The CDR3 bases are TGTGCCAGCAGCTTTGGCCGGGCTGAAGCTTTCTTT.

V and J are TRBV28 and TRBJ2-1, with D perhaps TRBD2 (5 bases). Germline V CDR1 and CDR2: MDHEN, SYDVKM. The CDR3 is made up of 13 amino acids. V was cut by 9 bases and J by 9 bases, with 18 bases left in between. CDR3 residues: CASWTGLIGEQFF. CDR3 DNA: TGTGCCAGTTGGACTGGGCTCATCGGTGAGCAGTTCTTC.

CDR3 loop: CASSYEGIYNEQFF. CDR3 bases: TGTGCCAGCAGTTATGAGGGGATCTACAATGAGCAGTTCTTC. The J gene is TRBJ2-1, the V gene TRBV6-2 or TRBV6-3; TRBD1 or TRBD2 may be the D gene (5 bases each). Germline V lookup: CDR1 MNHEY, CDR2 SVGEGT. The CDR3 length is 14 residues. Trimming cost V 3 bases and J 3 bases, with 9 bases left between them.

This clone was observed once. The gene calls are TRBV28 and TRBJ1-1; D is unresolved. Germline-derived CDR1 and CDR2 are MDHEN and SYDVKM. This CDR3 contains 14 residues. Trimming stripped 6 bases from V and 3 bases from J, with 14 bases between. The CDR3 coding sequence is TGTGCCAGCAGCCCTTCGGGTACCGACACTGAAGCTTTCTTT. This translates into CASSPSGTDTEAFF.

The chain joins TRBV9 to TRBJ1-6; a weak D match, TRBD1 (6 bases). V lost 2 bases to trimming and J lost 9 bases, with 12 bases between them. CDR3 length: 14 amino acids. Germline assignment: CDR1 SGDLS and CDR2 YYNGEE. The CDR3 sequence is CASSVDSGSSPLHF. The CDR3 DNA is TGTGCCAGCAGCGTGGACAGTGGGAGTTCACCCCTCCACTTT.

The rearrangement joins TRBV6-5 to TRBJ1-4; D call uncertain. V was pared by 6 bases and J by 7 bases, with 15 bases between. CDR1 is MNHEY and CDR2 is SVGAGI in the germline V gene. The CDR3 runs 14 residues. As DNA, the CDR3 is TGTGCCAGCAGGGAGGCGGTAGGAGGTGAAAAACTGTTTTTT. Translation gives CASREAVGGEKLFF.

This clone has a handful of counts. The V call is TRBV6-4, the J call TRBJ2-1; 8 bases match TRBD2. V gave up 3 bases and J gave up 8 bases; unmatched junction bases: 12. The CDR3 totals 16 residues. Germline loops: CDR1 MRHNA, CDR2 SNTAGT. DNA for the CDR3: TGTGCCAGCAGTGATCGGACCGGGACTAGTGGCGATGAGCAGTTCTTC. It specifies CASSDRTGTSGDEQFF.

The V and J genes are TRBV28 and TRBJ1-5, with D perhaps TRBD1 (6 bases). There are 14 residues in the CDR3. V was shortened by 1 base and J by 6 bases, with 10 bases between the two germline ends. Germline CDR1 MDHEN, CDR2 SYDVKM. CDR3 sequence (DNA): TGTGCCAGCAGTTTATCAGGGGCAAGTCAGCCCCAGCATTTT. Its protein is CASSLSGASQPQHF.

V usage is TRBV10-1 and J usage is TRBJ2-7; TRBD2 agrees at 7 bases. The CDR3 runs to 16 residues. Germline V gives CDR1 WNHNN, CDR2 SYGVQD (reference sequence). V was clipped by 0 bases and J by 0 bases; unmatched bases: 5. CDR3 nucleotide sequence: TGCGCCAGCAGTGAGTCAATAGCGGGTGGCTCCTACGAGCAGTACTTC. Translation: CASSESIAGGSYEQYF.

In its sample, this clone was seen once. V is TRBV28 and J is TRBJ1-5, with a possible D match to TRBD1 (5 bases). The CDR3 runs 12 residues. Germline loops: CDR1 MDHEN, CDR2 SYDVKM. V dropped 10 bases and J dropped 3 bases, with 10 bases sitting between them. The CDR3 loop is CAIQGLNQPQHF. The CDR3 coding sequence is TGTGCCATCCAGGGTCTCAATCAGCCCCAGCATTTT.

V is TRBV5-4 and J is TRBJ2-1, with D perhaps TRBD1 (5 bases). The V end was cut by 0 bases, the J end by 5 bases, with 9 bases between. Germline V gives CDR1 SGHNT, CDR2 YYREEE (reference sequence). This CDR3 has 14 residues. CDR3 sequence (DNA): TGTGCCAGCAGCTTGGCAGGGATCGACAATGAGCAGTTCTTC. This encodes CASSLAGIDNEQFF.

The V and J genes are TRBV29-1 and TRBJ2-7; D is unresolved. CDR3 length equals 11 residues. Germline-derived CDR1 and CDR2 are SQVTM and ANQGSEA. In nucleotides, the CDR3 is TGCAGTGCGAGCGCCACCTACGAGCAGTACTTC. As protein: CSASATYEQYF.

The rearrangement joins TRBV10-1 to TRBJ2-3, with 9 bases lining up with TRBD1. Germline CDR1 is WNHNN and CDR2 is SYGVQD (reference sequence). V shed 5 bases and J 1 base; nucleotides not matched to a gene: 4. This CDR3 comprises 15 residues. The CDR3 DNA follows: TGCGCCAGCAGTCTCAGGACAGGGGGCACAGATACGCAGTATTTT. Translation gives CASSLRTGGTDTQYF.

The chain joins TRBV30 to TRBJ2-7; D is uncertain. The CDR3 spans 11 residues. V was shortened by 1 base and J by 4 bases, with 5 bases between the two germline ends. CDR1 GTSNPN and CDR2 SVGIG come from the germline V gene (reference sequence). The CDR3 DNA reads as TGTGCCTGGAGTGCAACTTACGAGCAGTACTTC. Amino acids: CAWSATYEQYF.

The rearrangement links TRBV9 to TRBJ2-1; TRBD2 agrees at 11 bases. V was clipped by 2 bases and J by 3 bases; unmatched bases: 4. The CDR3 runs 16 residues. Germline V gene data show CDR1 as SGDLS and CDR2 as YYNGEE. The CDR3 nucleotides read TGTGCCAGCAGCGTCGTAGCGGGGGGGGACTACAATGAGCAGTTCTTC. This encodes CASSVVAGGDYNEQFF.

This clone came up a few times. This chain connects TRBV2 to TRBJ2-3, with D unclear. V was pared by 6 bases and J by 2 bases, with 6 bases between. There are 12 residues in the CDR3. Looked up from germline, CDR1 is SNHLY and CDR2 is FYNNEI. The CDR3 DNA reads TGTGCCAGCAGCGGCTACACAGATACGCAGTATTTT. Amino acid sequence: CASSGYTDTQYF.

J is TRBJ1-2 and V is TRBV30; the D gene is possibly TRBD1 (5 bases). The CDR3 runs to 13 residues. With 4 bases removed from V and 5 bases from J, the gap between germline ends came to 14 bases. Germline assignment: CDR1 GTSNPN and CDR2 SVGIG (reference sequence). The CDR3 region is CAWNWQGAYGYTF. For the CDR3, the DNA is TGTGCCTGGAATTGGCAGGGAGCGTATGGCTACACCTTC.

The CDR3, as DNA: TGTGCTAGTGGTTTGGGGACTAGCGGGGGACTTACGCAGTATTTT. As protein: CASGLGTSGGLTQYF. This chain links TRBV12-5 with TRBJ2-3; 13 bases line up with TRBD2. After removal of 1 base from V and 8 bases from J, the junction contained 3 bases not matched to a gene. Looked up from germline, CDR1 is LGHNT and CDR2 is FRNRAP. This CDR3 region has 15 residues.

This clone was seen a handful of times. The chain joins TRBV29-1 to TRBJ1-2; tentatively, D is TRBD1 (6 bases). The CDR3 covers 12 residues. The V end lost 7 bases, the J end lost 8 bases, and 17 bases lay between the germline ends. The germline V gene encodes CDR1 SQVTM and CDR2 ANQGSEA. In DNA form, the CDR3 reads TGCAGCGCCTGGGGTCAGGGGCAAGGCTACACCTTC. This encodes CSAWGQGQGYTF.

The V and J genes are TRBV5-6 and TRBJ2-1; 11 bases fit TRBD2. There are 17 residues in the CDR3. V gave up 5 bases and J gave up 4 bases; unmatched junction bases: 11. Germline assignment: CDR1 SGHDT and CDR2 YYEEEE. CDR3 DNA sequence: TGTGCCAGCAGTGGGGGGACTAGCGGACTATTATACAATGAGCAGTTCTTC. Protein sequence: CASSGGTSGLLYNEQFF.

The rearrangement uses TRBV6-5 and TRBJ1-6; D uncertain. Looked up from germline, CDR1 is MNHEY and CDR2 is SVGAGI. V was clipped by 6 bases and J by 8 bases, with 11 bases between them. This CDR3 contains 13 residues. In DNA, the CDR3 is TGTGCCAGCAGCTCACTATTGGATTCACCCCTCCACTTT. Amino acid sequence: CASSSLLDSPLHF.

The gene calls are TRBV18 and TRBJ1-5; 10 bases align to TRBD1. The ends lost 3 bases at V and 5 bases at J; junction bases unmatched: 1. The CDR3 is made up of 14 amino acids. In germline, CDR1 is KGHSH, CDR2 LQKENI. The CDR3 DNA reads as TGTGCCAGCTCACCCGACAGGGGGCATCAGCCCCAGCATTTT. Amino acids: CASSPDRGHQPQHF.

This chain links TRBV24-1 with TRBJ1-5, with D maybe TRBD1 (5 bases). CDR1 KGHDR and CDR2 SFDVKD come from the germline V gene. The CDR3 sequence is 15 residues long. V was pared by 3 bases and J by 3 bases, with 11 bases between. CDR3: CATSDTGTANQPQHF. The CDR3 DNA reads TGTGCCACCAGTGATACCGGGACCGCCAATCAGCCCCAGCATTTT.

V gene TRBV6-5 combines with J gene TRBJ2-5; possibly TRBD1 for D (5 bases). Trimming shortened V by 2 bases and J by 1 base, and 11 bases separated the two germline ends. Germline assignment: CDR1 MNHEY and CDR2 SVGAGI. CDR3 size: 15 residues. The CDR3 sequence: CASSYEDTAQETQYF. The CDR3 DNA reads as TGTGCCAGCAGTTACGAGGACACCGCCCAAGAGACCCAGTACTTC.

This clone was detected only once. This chain links TRBV19 with TRBJ2-5, with a possible D match to TRBD2 (6 bases). The CDR3 extends over 14 amino acids. V was pared by 5 bases and J by 5 bases, with 15 bases between. Germline V CDR1 and CDR2: LNHDA, SQIVND (reference sequence). The CDR3 bases are TGTGCCAGTAGTGCCGTTGGAGGGTTGGAGACCCAGTACTTC. The encoded protein is CASSAVGGLETQYF.

The chain recombines TRBV5-4 with TRBJ2-1; possibly TRBD1 or TRBD2 for D (5 bases each). V lost 5 bases and J 5 bases, leaving 14 bases between the germline ends. Germline V gene data show CDR1 as SGHNT and CDR2 as YYREEE (reference sequence). The CDR3 totals 14 residues. DNA for the CDR3: TGTGCCAGCAGGGCCGGGACCCCGAACAATGAGCAGTTCTTC. Translated, it gives CASRAGTPNNEQFF.

The chain links TRBV7-8 to TRBJ2-7; D perhaps matches TRBD1 (5 bases). CDR1 and CDR2 from the germline V gene are SGHVS and FQNEAQ. CDR3 size: 14 residues. Trimming took 1 base from V and 1 from J, leaving 8 bases between them. DNA of the CDR3: TGTGCCAGCAGCTTAGTGACAGAGTCCTACGAGCAGTACTTC. Its protein is CASSLVTESYEQYF.